This T cell receptor (beta chain) was found in a study of blood T cell repertoires in COVID-19. V was trimmed by 5 bases and J by 5 bases, leaving 12 bases between them. Looked up from germline, CDR1 is MDHEN and CDR2 is SYDVKM. CDR3 length equals 13 residues. TCRdb's copy holds only in-frame clones and misses some; the assay was immunoSEQ multiplex PCR. The table lists 500,000 or so clones, around 90% of them singletons. Researchers sorted participants into cohorts using their self-reported clinical history. The genes are TRBV28 and TRBJ2-5; possibly TRBD2 for D (6 bases). The TCR was taken from a woman aged 18-35 years who had recovered from COVID-19. Material: PBMCs or T cells enriched from blood (not recorded which). The CDR3 sequence is CASSRLVLETQYF. CDR3 DNA: TGTGCCAGCAGTCGACTAGTGCTGGAGACCCAGTACTTC.